This T cell receptor beta chain originates from a study of cytomegalovirus exposure and HLA in healthy donors. Study-wide results and caveats: TCR beta sequences reportedly predicted most subjects' HLA-A and HLA-B alleles accurately. Most likely, a cluster of highly shared sequence variants arose as a sequencing artifact. Later analysis demonstrated an association between a missense DCLRE1C variant and TCR beta V- and J-gene trimming. Several top significant clusters appeared, in a later analysis, to be linked to common viral pathogens.

It was with 60 Vbeta and 13 Jbeta primers that the PCR ran. The table came from immunoSEQ multiplex PCR; TCRdb's copy has only in-frame clones and leaves some out. The data show 150,000 to 200,000 clones, with approximately 70% seen just once and approximately 7.1% held by the top ten. On this clone itself: Its cognate antigen is unknown.

V gave up 3 bases and J gave up 6 bases, with 17 bases separating them. The CDR3 extends over 16 amino acids. The germline CDR1 and CDR2 sequences are SEHNR and FQNEAQ (reference sequence). This TCR was sampled from a man aged 40-49 years in good health and CMV-seropositive. The J gene is TRBJ2-2, the V gene TRBV7-9; no firm D call. The sequencing input was PBMCs. CDR3 DNA: TGTGCCAGCAGCTTCCGGCAGGCTTCGTTTCCCGGGGAGCTGTTTTTT. Translated: CASSFRQASFPGELFF.